A single sample gave rise to the 12 T cell receptor beta chains below, sequenced in a study of blood T cell repertoires in COVID-19. Some clones are missing from TCRdb's copy, which holds only in-frame ones; the method was immunoSEQ multiplex PCR. The table includes a few hundred thousand clones, over 85% detected once. What was sequenced was peripheral blood. Source of these receptors: a man aged 18 to 29 with COVID-19, enrolled during active disease.

V usage is TRBV7-3 and J usage is TRBJ2-3; D is undetermined. From germline, CDR1 is SGHTA and CDR2 FQGTGA. V was shortened by 6 bases and J by 5 bases, with 18 bases between the two germline ends. The CDR3 loop spans 15 amino acids. The DNA for the CDR3 is TGTGCCAGCAGTAAAACCCCTCTAGTGGGAGATACGCAGTATTTT. It translates to CASSKTPLVGDTQYF.

This clone was observed once. This chain uses TRBV15 with TRBJ1-5, with TRBD1 matching 8 bases. From germline, CDR1 is LNHNV and CDR2 YYDKDF (reference sequence). The V and J ends lost 1 base and 0 bases, in that order; junction bases with no gene match: 8. This CDR3 is 18 amino acids long. CDR3 protein: CATSRAQGARFSNQPQHF. The CDR3 region has the DNA TGTGCCACCAGCAGAGCGCAGGGGGCGCGTTTTAGCAATCAGCCCCAGCATTTT. Filled out from reference TRBV15 and TRBJ1-5, the complete variable domain reads DAMVIQNPRYQVTQFGKPVTLSCSQTLNHNVMYWYQQKSSQAPKLLFHYYDKDFNNEADTPDNFQSRRPNTSFCFLDIRSPGLGDTAMYLCATSRAQGARFSNQPQHFGDGTRLSIL.

This chain connects TRBV5-8 to TRBJ2-2, with TRBD2 as a possible D gene (6 bases). Per germline, CDR1 SGHTS and CDR2 YDEGEE. CDR3 size: 15 residues. The germline V and J ends were trimmed by 5 bases and 3 bases, with 14 bases remaining between them. CDR3 amino acids: CASRNGTLYTGELFF. CDR3 DNA: TGTGCCAGCAGGAACGGGACTCTTTACACCGGGGAGCTGTTTTTT.

The V and J genes are TRBV19 and TRBJ2-1, with unresolved D. The ends were cut back, 7 bases at V and 0 bases at J, with 10 bases in the middle. Germline V gene sequence: CDR1 LNHDA, CDR2 SQIVND (reference sequence). This CDR3 region has 14 residues. CDR3: CASKKQSSYNEQFF. The CDR3 nucleotides are TGTGCCAGTAAAAAACAGAGCTCCTACAATGAGCAGTTCTTC. The full variable domain, rest sourced from reference TRBV19 and TRBJ2-1, is DGGITQSPKYLFRKEGQNVTLSCEQNLNHDAMYWYRQDPGQGLRLIYYSQIVNDFQKGDIAEGYSVSREKKESFPLTVTSAQKNPTAFYLCASKKQSSYNEQFFGPGTRLTVL.

CDR3 coding DNA: TGTGCCAGCAGTCCTCTCAGACAGGGGACTTCCAATTCACCCCTCCACTTT. Protein: CASSPLRQGTSNSPLHF. The J gene is TRBJ1-6, the V gene TRBV27, with 8 bases fitting TRBD1. CDR1 and CDR2 (germline): MNHEY, SMNVEV (reference sequence). This CDR3 has 17 residues. After removal of 5 bases from V and 7 bases from J, the junction contained 13 bases not matched to a gene.

The genes are TRBV6-5 and TRBJ2-5; the match to TRBD2 covers 7 bases. Looked up from germline, CDR1 is MNHEY and CDR2 is SVGAGI. CDR3 length: 14 amino acids. Losses at the gene ends were 6 bases for V and 7 bases for J; bases not matched to a gene: 11. The CDR3 protein is CASRDGEGFGTQYF. CDR3 DNA sequence: TGTGCCAGCAGGGACGGGGAGGGGTTTGGGACCCAGTACTTC.

V gene TRBV12-5 combines with J gene TRBJ2-3, with TRBD2 as a possible D gene (5 bases). With 4 bases removed from V and 0 bases from J, the gap between germline ends came to 8 bases. Per germline, CDR1 LGHNT and CDR2 FRNRAP. This CDR3 contains 14 residues. The CDR3 here is CASGSEVSTDTQYF. In nucleotides, the CDR3 is TGTGCTAGTGGTTCGGAGGTTAGCACAGATACGCAGTATTTT.

The chain joins TRBV7-8 to TRBJ2-5, with a tentative D call TRBD2 (7 bases). V lost 0 bases and J 5 bases, leaving 10 bases between the germline ends. The CDR3 is 14 amino acids. Germline CDR1 is SGHVS and CDR2 is FQNEAQ. In DNA form, the CDR3 reads TGTGCCAGCAGCTTAGCAGGGGGGGGCGAGACCCAGTACTTC. This encodes CASSLAGGGETQYF.

The chain is built from TRBV10-2 and TRBJ2-1; 11 nucleotides agree with TRBD2. In germline, CDR1 is WSHSY, CDR2 SAAADI. The CDR3 has 15 residues. Unmatched junction bases numbered 2, after V lost 4 bases and J lost 3 bases. CDR3 in DNA: TGCGCCAGCAGTGTAACTAGCGGGGGCTACAATGAGCAGTTCTTC. Its translation: CASSVTSGGYNEQFF.

The chain employs TRBV5-5 and TRBJ2-7, with D possibly being TRBD2 (6 bases). V was trimmed by 2 bases and J by 4 bases, leaving 16 bases between them. The length of the CDR3 is 15 residues. CDR1 and CDR2 (germline): SGHKS, YYEKEE (reference sequence). CDR3 DNA: TGTGCCAGCAGCTTCCGGACGGGAGAGGGATACGAGCAGTACTTC. It translates to CASSFRTGEGYEQYF.

This chain joins TRBV11-2 and TRBJ2-7; 8 nucleotides agree with TRBD1. The CDR3 is made up of 14 amino acids. The ends lost 3 bases at V and 3 bases at J; junction bases unmatched: 4. Germline V lookup: CDR1 SGHAT, CDR2 FQNNGV. CDR3 nucleotides: TGTGCCAGCAGCTTGCACAGGGGGAACTACGAGCAGTACTTC. Translated, it gives CASSLHRGNYEQYF.

The chain links TRBV6-5 to TRBJ2-7, with TRBD1 identical over 12 bases. The CDR3 totals 15 residues. Trimming at V came to 2 bases and at J to 7 bases, leaving 6 bases not matched to a gene. Germline loops: CDR1 MNHEY, CDR2 SVGAGI. The CDR3 DNA reads as TGTGCCAGCAGTTACCAGGGACAGGGGGCGAGTGAGCAGTACTTC. This sequence encodes CASSYQGQGASEQYF.